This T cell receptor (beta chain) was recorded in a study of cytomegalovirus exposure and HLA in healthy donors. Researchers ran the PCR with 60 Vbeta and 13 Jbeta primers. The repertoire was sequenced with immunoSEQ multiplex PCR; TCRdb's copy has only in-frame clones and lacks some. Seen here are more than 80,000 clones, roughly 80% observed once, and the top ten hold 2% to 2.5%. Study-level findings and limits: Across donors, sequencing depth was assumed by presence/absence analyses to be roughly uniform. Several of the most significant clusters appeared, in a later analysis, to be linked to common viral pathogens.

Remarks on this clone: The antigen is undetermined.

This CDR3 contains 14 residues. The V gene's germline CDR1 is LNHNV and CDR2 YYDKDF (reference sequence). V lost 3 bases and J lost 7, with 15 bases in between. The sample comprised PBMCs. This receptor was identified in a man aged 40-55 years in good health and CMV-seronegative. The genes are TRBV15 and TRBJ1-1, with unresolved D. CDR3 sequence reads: CATSSDLVSREAFF. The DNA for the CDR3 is TGTGCCACCAGCAGCGATCTAGTGTCCCGTGAAGCTTTCTTT.